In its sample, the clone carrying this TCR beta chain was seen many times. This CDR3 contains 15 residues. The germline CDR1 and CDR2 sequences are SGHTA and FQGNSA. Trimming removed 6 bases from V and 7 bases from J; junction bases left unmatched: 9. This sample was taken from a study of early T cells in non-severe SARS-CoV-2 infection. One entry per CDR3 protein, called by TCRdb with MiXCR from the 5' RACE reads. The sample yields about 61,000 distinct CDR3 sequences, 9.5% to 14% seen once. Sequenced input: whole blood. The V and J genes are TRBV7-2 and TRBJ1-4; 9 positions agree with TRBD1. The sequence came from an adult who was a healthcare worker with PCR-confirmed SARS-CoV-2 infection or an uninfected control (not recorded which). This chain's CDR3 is CASSSQGARAEKLFF. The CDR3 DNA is TGTGCCAGCAGTTCACAGGGGGCGAGGGCTGAAAAACTGTTTTTT.